The rows below give T cell receptor beta chains drawn from one sample of a study of blood T cell repertoires in COVID-19. Only in-frame clones appear in the TCRdb table, and some are missing; sequencing was by immunoSEQ multiplex PCR. Among approximately 65,000 clones listed, roughly 85% were seen once. Source material: peripheral blood. The origin of the receptors is a human donor in a cohort sampled during active COVID-19. CDR3s include the opening cysteine and the closing phenylalanine or tryptophan. The D gene is left open where the match is weak. Clone size is not always given. Where it is, it says once, few, many or a class for expanded clones.

TRBJ2-2 TRBV4-1 NA NA CASSQPGRTGELFF TGCGCCAGCAGCCAACCAGGGCGCACCGGGGAGCTGTTTTTT
TRBJ2-5 TRBV29-1 NA NA CSVEESGKETQYF TGCAGCGTTGAAGAGTCAGGGAAGGAGACCCAGTACTTC
TRBJ1-2 TRBV20-1 NA few CSASSGGYTF TGCAGTGCTAGTTCGGGTGGCTACACCTTC
TRBJ2-7 TRBV4-3 TRBD1 NA CASSRDRGREQYF TGCGCCAGCAGCCGAGACAGGGGAAGGGAGCAGTACTTC
TRBJ1-6 TRBV12-3/TRBV12-4 NA few CASRSRTYSPLHF TGTGCCAGCAGATCACGGACTTATTCACCCCTCCACTTT
TRBJ2-7 TRBV2 NA NA CASRGTGSHEQYF TGTGCCAGCAGGGGTACAGGGTCCCACGAGCAGTACTTC
TRBJ1-5 TRBV5-1 NA NA CASSLEGVNNQPQHF TGCGCCAGCAGCTTGGAGGGAGTGAACAATCAGCCCCAGCATTTT
TRBJ1-2 TRBV19 NA NA CASSLRSHYGYTF TGTGCCAGTAGTCTTCGGTCCCACTATGGCTACACCTTC
TRBJ1-2 TRBV3-1/TRBV3-2 NA NA CASSPTWDLLYGYTF TGTGCCAGCAGCCCGACTTGGGACTTACTCTATGGCTACACCTTC
TRBJ1-4 TRBV30 NA once CACKTGWNEKLFF TGTGCCTGCAAAACAGGGTGGAATGAAAAACTGTTTTTT
TRBJ2-5 TRBV5-1 TRBD2 NA CASSLSTSGLETQYF TGCGCCAGCAGCTTGTCGACTAGCGGATTGGAGACCCAGTACTTC
TRBJ2-7 TRBV7-2 TRBD2 NA CASSLGLAGPYEQYF TGTGCCAGCAGCCTGGGACTAGCGGGTCCCTACGAGCAGTACTTC
TRBJ2-5 TRBV9 TRBD1 NA CASSPRDRDGLQETQYF TGTGCCAGCAGCCCCCGGGACAGGGACGGCCTACAAGAGACCCAGTACTTC
TRBJ2-5 TRBV2 NA NA CASSPGQETQYF TGTGCCAGCAGTCCGGGACAAGAGACCCAGTACTTC
TRBJ2-7 TRBV23-1 NA NA CAGSEGASDEQYF TGCGCCGGGTCTGAAGGGGCGAGCGACGAGCAGTACTTC
TRBJ2-7 TRBV6-6 NA NA CASSPGGVDYEQYF TGTGCCAGCAGCCCCGGGGGAGTAGACTACGAGCAGTACTTC
TRBJ2-6 TRBV4-2 TRBD1 NA CASSTQIRTGASGANVLTF TGTGCCAGCAGCACGCAAATTAGGACAGGGGCCTCTGGGGCCAACGTCCTGACTTTC
TRBJ1-2 TRBV24-1 NA once CATSAGGYGYTF TGTGCCACCAGTGCCGGGGGCTATGGCTACACCTTC
TRBJ1-2 TRBV4-1 NA NA CASSQAGAIESGYTF TGCGCCAGCAGCCAGGCGGGGGCCATAGAAAGTGGCTACACCTTC
TRBJ1-4 TRBV6-5 NA once CASSRGVATNEKLFF TGTGCCAGCAGTCGAGGCGTGGCAACTAATGAAAAACTGTTTTTT
TRBJ2-5 TRBV24-1 NA once CATSGRGQETQYF TGTGCCACCAGTGGGAGGGGCCAAGAGACCCAGTACTTC
TRBJ1-6 TRBV30 NA NA CAYSSSNNSPLHF TGTGCCTACAGTTCCTCGAATAATTCACCCCTCCACTTT
TRBJ1-5 TRBV19 TRBD1 NA CASSIGGQHIPFYSNQPQHF TGTGCCAGTAGTATAGGGGGACAGCATATCCCCTTCTATAGCAATCAGCCCCAGCATTTT
TRBJ2-7 TRBV19 NA NA CASSINGDYEQYF TGTGCCAGTAGTATAAACGGAGACTACGAGCAGTACTTC
TRBJ2-2 TRBV7-3 NA NA CASSLVRANTGELFF TGTGCCAGCAGCTTAGTCAGGGCCAACACCGGGGAGCTGTTTTTT
TRBJ2-6 TRBV5-1 TRBD1 NA CASATGGYAGANVLTF TGCGCCAGCGCGACAGGGGGCTACGCTGGGGCCAACGTCCTGACTTTC
TRBJ2-5 TRBV6-5 NA NA CASIRGFLSLETQYF TGTGCCAGCATAAGGGGCTTCCTATCCCTGGAGACCCAGTACTTC
TRBJ2-3 TRBV5-4 TRBD1 NA CASRPRTGGADTQYF TGTGCCAGCAGACCCCGGACAGGGGGCGCAGATACGCAGTATTTT
TRBJ2-7 TRBV5-1 NA NA CASHPGNSYEQYF TGCGCCAGCCACCCCGGGAACTCGTACGAGCAGTACTTC
TRBJ2-1 TRBV7-2 NA NA CASSQKRTGGGLYNEQFF TGTGCCAGCAGCCAAAAGCGGACAGGCGGAGGGCTCTACAATGAGCAGTTCTTC
TRBJ2-7 TRBV11-2 NA NA CASTRGEGTLAYEQYF TGTGCCAGCACAAGGGGGGAGGGGACGCTTGCCTACGAGCAGTACTTC
TRBJ1-2 TRBV18 TRBD1 NA CASSPMQVRDRDPYTF TGTGCCAGCTCACCGATGCAGGTCCGGGACAGGGATCCCTACACCTTC
TRBJ1-3 TRBV10-2 TRBD1 NA CASSGGTGTGNTIYF TGCGCCAGCAGTGGGGGGACAGGGACTGGAAACACCATATATTTT
TRBJ1-1 TRBV2 NA few CASNLRRLEGTEAFF TGTGCCAGCAACCTACGACGGTTAGAGGGCACTGAAGCTTTCTTT
TRBJ1-5 TRBV19 TRBD1 NA CASRSPGQGAVQPQHF TGTGCCAGTAGATCTCCGGGACAGGGGGCGGTTCAGCCCCAGCATTTT
TRBJ2-7 TRBV7-6 TRBD1 few CASSRQTGGEQYF TGTGCCAGCAGCAGGCAGACAGGGGGCGAGCAGTACTTC
TRBJ1-1 TRBV3-1/TRBV3-2 NA once CASSRTGGARTEAFF TGTGCCAGCAGCCGGACCGGGGGGGCACGAACTGAAGCTTTCTTT
TRBJ2-1 TRBV6-6 TRBD2 NA CASSPPAGGGNEQFF TGTGCCAGCAGTCCCCCAGCGGGAGGGGGCAATGAGCAGTTCTTC
TRBJ2-1 TRBV9 TRBD1 once CASRPGQGRTYNEQFF TGTGCCAGCAGACCGGGACAGGGGCGGACCTACAATGAGCAGTTCTTC
TRBJ2-7 TRBV7-2 TRBD1 once CASSLVTGGRHEQYF TGTGCCAGCAGCTTAGTAACAGGGGGAAGGCACGAGCAGTACTTC
TRBJ2-7 TRBV7-9 TRBD2 NA CASSRGGAAGYEQYF TGTGCCAGCAGCCGCGGGGGAGCGGCAGGCTACGAGCAGTACTTC
TRBJ1-1 TRBV3-1/TRBV3-2 TRBD1 NA CASKRQGAAEAFF TGTGCCAGCAAACGACAGGGGGCGGCTGAAGCTTTCTTT
TRBJ2-1 TRBV2 TRBD2 NA CASSTSGLSYNEQFF TGTGCCAGCAGCACTAGCGGGTTATCCTACAATGAGCAGTTCTTC
TRBJ2-5 TRBV7-2 TRBD1 NA CASSDATGTGRETQYF TGTGCCAGCAGCGACGCCACCGGGACAGGGAGAGAGACCCAGTACTTC
TRBJ2-3 TRBV7-7 NA NA CAGGLGAGNQEVADTQYF TGTGCGGGCGGCCTCGGGGCGGGGAACCAGGAGGTTGCAGATACGCAGTATTTT
TRBJ2-1 TRBV5-1 TRBD1 NA CASSLGTGLGSYNEQFF TGCGCCAGCAGCTTGGGGACAGGGTTGGGGTCCTACAATGAGCAGTTCTTC
TRBJ2-1 TRBV7-9 TRBD2 NA CASSSSGLGGEQFF TGTGCCAGCAGCTCTAGCGGCTTGGGGGGGGAGCAGTTCTTC
TRBJ1-3 TRBV5-5 NA NA CASSPDMVRNTIYF TGTGCCAGCAGCCCAGACATGGTCCGGAACACCATATATTTT
TRBJ1-1 TRBV6-5 NA NA CASRFPGKNTEAFF TGTGCCAGCAGATTCCCCGGGAAGAACACTGAAGCTTTCTTT
TRBJ1-6 TRBV6-4 NA few CASSDSASDNSPLHF TGTGCCAGCAGTGACTCGGCATCAGATAATTCACCCCTCCACTTT